The 21 T cell receptor beta chains in this list originate from one sample, sequenced in a study of T cell responses to AZD1222 COVID-19 vaccine (dated by TCRdb to about 2021). The label giving this sample's time point can be read as: baseline before first vaccination. Library prep was done by the immunoSEQ multiplex PCR assay. In its TCRdb copy, this immuneACCESS table keeps in-frame sequences only and misses some clones. Where compared with another copy, unresolved V genes explain less than half of these, and the others have no known cause. The sample table contains 150,000 or so clones; only one count was recorded for approximately 90% of them. The top ten hold roughly 4.7% of the sample. The sequenced sample was peripheral blood, obtained on day 0 of AZD1222 vaccination. Receptors were obtained from an adult in good health.

The chain links TRBV4-1 to TRBJ2-2; 9 bases align to TRBD2. In germline, CDR1 is MGHRA, CDR2 YSYEKL. Trimming cost V 4 bases and J 1 base; bases outside gene matches: 7. This CDR3 comprises 17 residues. In DNA form, the CDR3 reads TGCGCCAGCAGCCGCCGGGGACTAGCTGGGAACACCGGGGAGCTGTTTTTT. Its translation is CASSRRGLAGNTGELFF.

This chain links TRBV7-2 with TRBJ1-6; D is unclear. This CDR3 comprises 15 residues. CDR1 and CDR2 from the germline V gene are SGHTA and FQGNSA. The germline V and J ends were trimmed by 7 bases and 0 bases, with 10 bases remaining between them. CDR3: CASKQFSSYNSPLHF. In nucleotides, the CDR3 is TGTGCCAGCAAGCAGTTCAGCTCCTATAATTCACCCCTCCACTTT.

The chain couples TRBV4-3 to TRBJ2-3; 10 positions agree with TRBD2. CDR1 is LGHNA and CDR2 is YSLEER in the germline V gene. This CDR3 spans 18 amino acids. Unmatched junction bases numbered 15, after V lost 4 bases and J lost 5 bases. The CDR3 bases are TGCGCCAGCAGCCCCGGCGTTATAGCTAGCGGGAGTGAAGATACGCAGTATTTT. The encoded protein is CASSPGVIASGSEDTQYF.

The CDR3 protein is CASSYRGSSYEQYF. CDR3 coding DNA: TGTGCCAGCAGTTACAGGGGTAGCTCCTACGAGCAGTACTTC. The chain links TRBV28 to TRBJ2-7, with 7 bases that match TRBD1. Germline V gene data show CDR1 as MDHEN and CDR2 as SYDVKM. V lost 4 bases to trimming and J lost 0 bases; unmatched junction nucleotides: 3. The length of the CDR3 is 14 residues.

The rearrangement links TRBV7-9 to TRBJ2-1; 7 bases align to TRBD2. This CDR3 contains 14 residues. Trimming removed 0 bases from V and 4 bases from J; junction bases left unmatched: 0. Per the germline V gene, CDR1 is SEHNR and CDR2 is FQNEAQ (reference sequence). The CDR3 sequence: CASSLAGGYNEQFF. CDR3 DNA: TGTGCCAGCAGCTTAGCGGGAGGGTACAATGAGCAGTTCTTC.

The genes are TRBV6-1 and TRBJ2-7; 7 bases line up with TRBD1. The CDR3 covers 16 residues. V lost 2 bases and J lost 4; bases outside the gene matches: 11. Germline V gene lookup returns CDR1 MNHNS and CDR2 SASEGT. The CDR3 reads CASSEQGEINLYEQYF. The CDR3 DNA reads as TGTGCCAGCAGTGAACAGGGGGAAATCAACTTATACGAGCAGTACTTC.

The V gene is TRBV24-1, the J gene TRBJ2-1; a weak D match, TRBD1 (6 bases). The CDR3 totals 17 residues. CDR1 and CDR2 from the germline V gene are KGHDR and SFDVKD. V lost 1 base and J lost 4, with 16 bases in between. The CDR3 sequence: CATSDFPGDRKYNEQFF. CDR3 DNA: TGTGCCACCAGTGATTTCCCAGGGGATAGAAAATACAATGAGCAGTTCTTC.

This chain uses TRBV12-3 or TRBV12-4 with TRBJ1-1; D gene unclear. Trimming left V 4 bases short and J 11 bases short, with 14 bases between. The CDR3 runs 12 residues. The CDR3 nucleotides are TGTGCCAGCAGTTCCTTAGACACGGCCGCTTTCTTT. It translates to CASSSLDTAAFF.

The V call is TRBV5-5, the J call TRBJ1-6, with TRBD1 as a possible D gene (6 bases). Germline V gene lookup returns CDR1 SGHKS and CDR2 YYEKEE (reference sequence). This CDR3 has 14 residues. With 0 bases removed from V and 10 bases from J, the gap between germline ends came to 11 bases. CDR3 DNA sequence: TGTGCCAGCAGCTTGGCTTCAGGGGAATCACCCCTCCACTTT. Translated: CASSLASGESPLHF.

V usage is TRBV3-1 (or the pseudogene TRBV3-2) and J usage is TRBJ1-4; 7 nucleotides match TRBD1. V gave up 3 bases and J gave up 7 bases; unmatched junction bases: 8. CDR1 and CDR2 from the germline V gene are LGHDT and YNNKEL (reference sequence). The CDR3 is 15 residues long. DNA for the CDR3: TGTGCCAGCAGCCACCCCCAGACAGGGACTGAAAAACTGTTTTTT. Protein product: CASSHPQTGTEKLFF.

This chain joins TRBV5-1 and TRBJ2-7, with a possible D match to TRBD2 (5 bases). The CDR3 spans 15 residues. Germline V gene data show CDR1 as SGHRS and CDR2 as YFSETQ. Deletions cut 0 bases from V and 0 bases from J, with 10 bases between. Written as DNA, the CDR3 is TGCGCCAGCAGCTTGGCCGTCGGAGGCTCCTACGAGCAGTACTTC. It specifies CASSLAVGGSYEQYF.

The chain is built from TRBV7-3 and TRBJ2-6; a weak D match, TRBD2 (5 bases). The CDR3 is 15 amino acids. Germline V lookup: CDR1 SGHTA, CDR2 FQGTGA. The V end was cut by 8 bases, the J end by 0 bases, with 11 bases between. The DNA of the CDR3 is TGTGCCAGCGGGATTACTAGCTCTGGGGCCAACGTCCTGACTTTC. Encoded protein: CASGITSSGANVLTF.

This rearrangement joins TRBV6-2 or TRBV6-3 to TRBJ2-1; 15 nucleotides match TRBD2. Germline lookup yields CDR1 MNHEY and CDR2 SVGEGT. The CDR3 has 15 residues. The trim removed 5 bases at V and 10 bases at J, leaving 6 bases unmatched. CDR3 in DNA: TGTGCCAGCAGTCAAGGACTAGCGGGAGGGAGGGAGCAGTTCTTC. This sequence encodes CASSQGLAGGREQFF.

The V call is TRBV5-4, the J call TRBJ1-3, with 11 bases fitting TRBD1. Germline trimming cut 0 bases from V and 9 bases from J; bases unmatched to any gene: 8. The CDR3 covers 16 residues. Germline loops: CDR1 SGHNT, CDR2 YYREEE (reference sequence). CDR3 nucleotide sequence: TGTGCCAGCAGCTTGGCCGGGGGACAGGGGGTTGGCACCATATATTTT. Protein sequence: CASSLAGGQGVGTIYF.

The chain recombines TRBV28 with TRBJ1-1; tentatively, D is TRBD1 (5 bases). The V gene lost 6 bases and the J gene lost 7 bases, with 18 bases spanning the gap. Germline-derived CDR1 and CDR2 are MDHEN and SYDVKM. There are 14 residues in the CDR3. DNA of the CDR3: TGTGCCAGCAGCACTATTCACAGGTGGGTTGAAGCTTTCTTT. It specifies CASSTIHRWVEAFF.

This clone showed up just a few times. The genes are TRBV28 and TRBJ2-5; 8 nucleotides match TRBD1. Germline lookup yields CDR1 MDHEN and CDR2 SYDVKM. Trimming removed 5 bases from V and 1 base from J; junction bases left unmatched: 6. This CDR3 has 15 amino acids. CDR3 residues: CASSTLTGAQETQYF. The CDR3, as DNA: TGTGCCAGCAGTACTCTGACAGGGGCCCAAGAGACCCAGTACTTC.

The CDR3 protein is CASSIAAGSTDTQYF. CDR3 coding DNA: TGTGCCAGTAGTATAGCGGCGGGATCCACAGATACGCAGTATTTT. The V call is TRBV19, the J call TRBJ2-3, with a tentative D call TRBD2 (6 bases). Germline assignment: CDR1 LNHDA and CDR2 SQIVND (reference sequence). The CDR3 runs to 15 residues. V was clipped by 1 base and J by 2 bases, with 10 bases between them.

The gene calls are TRBV30 and TRBJ2-7; D perhaps matches TRBD2 (6 bases). This CDR3 contains 14 residues. Deletions cut 0 bases from V and 6 bases from J, with 15 bases between. Germline V lookup: CDR1 GTSNPN, CDR2 SVGIG (reference sequence). CDR3 residues: CAWSVRNGGGEQYF. The CDR3, as DNA: TGTGCCTGGAGTGTACGTAATGGGGGAGGCGAGCAGTACTTC.

The genes are TRBV19 and TRBJ2-3; D gene ambiguous. This CDR3 spans 13 amino acids. Deletions cut 6 bases from V and 0 bases from J, with 7 bases between. Germline V gene sequence: CDR1 LNHDA, CDR2 SQIVND (reference sequence). Here the CDR3 reads CASRRPSTDTQYF. In DNA form, the CDR3 reads TGTGCCAGTAGGCGGCCAAGCACAGATACGCAGTATTTT.

This sequence joins TRBV18 and TRBJ2-1, with TRBD2 as a possible D gene (5 bases). In germline, CDR1 is KGHSH, CDR2 LQKENI. This CDR3 region has 12 residues. Trimming took 6 bases from V and 15 from J, leaving 18 bases between them. The CDR3 reads CASSRRTAAMFF. CDR3 nucleotides: TGTGCCAGCTCCCGGAGGACGGCGGCGATGTTCTTC.

Here the CDR3 DNA reads TGTGCCAGCAGCTTGGGGACAGGTTCCACTGAAGCTTTCTTT. This encodes CASSLGTGSTEAFF. V gene TRBV7-2 combines with J gene TRBJ1-1, with TRBD1 matching 8 bases. The junction had 4 bases not matched to a gene; V was cut back by 3 bases and J by 4 bases. CDR3 length: 14 residues. CDR1 is SGHTA, CDR2 FQGNSA, per germline.